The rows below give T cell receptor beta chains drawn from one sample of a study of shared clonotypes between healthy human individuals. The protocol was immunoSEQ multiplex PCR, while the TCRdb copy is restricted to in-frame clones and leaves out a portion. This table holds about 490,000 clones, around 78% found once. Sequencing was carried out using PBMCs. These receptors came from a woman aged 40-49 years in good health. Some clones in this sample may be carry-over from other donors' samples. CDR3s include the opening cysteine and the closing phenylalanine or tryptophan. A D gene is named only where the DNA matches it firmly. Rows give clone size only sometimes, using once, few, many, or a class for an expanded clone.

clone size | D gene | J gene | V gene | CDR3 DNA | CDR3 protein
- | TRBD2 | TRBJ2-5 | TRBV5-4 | TGTGCCAGCAGACAGACTAGCGGAGGCATCCAAGAGACCCAGTACTTC | CASRQTSGGIQETQYF
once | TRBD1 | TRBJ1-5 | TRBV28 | TGTGCCAGCACCACACGACAGGGAGGTCAGCCCCAGCATTTT | CASTTRQGGQPQHF
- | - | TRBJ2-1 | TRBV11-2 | TGTGCCAGCAGCTTGGGGCTAGCGAGGGGAGAGAATGAGCAGTTCTTC | CASSLGLARGENEQFF
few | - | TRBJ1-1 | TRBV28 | TGTGCCAGCAGTTTATCAGTTTCCCTGGGAGCGGGGTTT | CASSLSVSLGAGF
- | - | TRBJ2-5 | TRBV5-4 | TGTGCCAGCAGCCTAAAAGGAAGAGAGACCCAGTACTTC | CASSLKGRETQYF
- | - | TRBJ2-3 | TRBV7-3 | TGTGCCAGCAGCTTAGGCGTCGGGGGCACAGATACGCAGTATTTT | CASSLGVGGTDTQYF
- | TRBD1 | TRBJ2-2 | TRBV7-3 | TGTGCCAGCAGCCCCCAGGGGGCCTACACCGGGGAGCTGTTTTTT | CASSPQGAYTGELFF
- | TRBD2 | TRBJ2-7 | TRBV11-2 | TGTGCCAGCAGCCTAAACGGGGGGGGCACCTACGAGCAGTACTTC | CASSLNGGGTYEQYF
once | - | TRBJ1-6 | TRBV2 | TGTGCCAGCAGTGAAGGGGTTGGGGATTCACCCCTCCACTTT | CASSEGVGDSPLHF
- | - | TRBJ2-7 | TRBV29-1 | TGCAGCGTTCTAGTAGGGTTTCCCTACGAGCAGTACTTC | CSVLVGFPYEQYF
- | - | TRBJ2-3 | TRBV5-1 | TGCGCCAGCAGCTTGGAAGGACGCACCGGCACAGATACGCAGTATTTT | CASSLEGRTGTDTQYF
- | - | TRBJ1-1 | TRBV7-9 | TGTGCCAGCAGCTTAGGGACCTCGGGTTCTGAAGCTTTCTTT | CASSLGTSGSEAFF
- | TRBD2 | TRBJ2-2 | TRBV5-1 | TGCGCCAGCAGCCTTAGCGGGATAGCGAACACCGGGGAGCTGTTTTTT | CASSLSGIANTGELFF
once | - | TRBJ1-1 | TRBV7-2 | TGTGCCAGCAGCTTAGGGGTCGGGCGGGCGAACACTGAAGCTTTCTTT | CASSLGVGRANTEAFF
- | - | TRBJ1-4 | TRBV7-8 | TGTGCCAGCAGCTTAGCGGGTTTCGATGAAAAACTGTTTTTT | CASSLAGFDEKLFF
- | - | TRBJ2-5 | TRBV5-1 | TGCGCCAGCAGCTTGGATGGGGTGGTCGAGACCCAGTACTTC | CASSLDGVVETQYF
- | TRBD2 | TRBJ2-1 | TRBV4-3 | TGCGCCAGCAGCCGTTCGGGCCCTAGCGGGAACTACAATGAGCAGTTCTTC | CASSRSGPSGNYNEQFF
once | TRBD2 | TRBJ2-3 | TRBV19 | TGTGCCAGTAGTATAGTAGCGGGAGATACGCAGTATTTT | CASSIVAGDTQYF
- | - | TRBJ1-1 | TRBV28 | TGTGCCAGCATAAAGCTGGTCGGCCGGGGGAGAAGCACTGAAGCTTTCTTT | CASIKLVGRGRSTEAFF
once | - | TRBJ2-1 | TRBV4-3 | TGCGCCAGCAGCCCTTCTTTAGGAGGTGCGGATGAGCAGTTCTTC | CASSPSLGGADEQFF
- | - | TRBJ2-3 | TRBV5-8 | TGTGCCAGCAGCTTGTACCGGGTCACAGATACGCAGTATTTT | CASSLYRVTDTQYF
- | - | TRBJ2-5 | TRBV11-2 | TGTGCCAGCAGCTCACCAGGAGAGACCCAGTACTTC | CASSSPGETQYF